The following is a T cell receptor beta chain sequence with its context. What this receptor recognizes is not known. Within one base of it there is no much larger clone, and no base qualities were kept. CDR1 MNHEY and CDR2 SVGAGI were looked up in the germline V gene. Deletion took 3 bases off V and 5 bases off J, with a span of 13 bases between the germline ends. The CDR3 measures 14 amino acids from cysteine to phenylalanine. The kept DNA is CDR3 alone, 42 bases in frame from the first base. The CDR3 regions of human TCRbeta chains were analyzed by immunosequencing. The authors' pipeline ran thus. TCRs in the repertoires were compared against a reference library of SARS-CoV-2-specific TCRs that had been generated with the MIRA antigen-specificity platform. Breadth was defined as the fraction of unique TCRs that were SARS-CoV-2-associated. Depth was defined as the fraction of total T cells that were SARS-CoV-2-associated. Using the MIRA data, every spike-specific TCR was mapped to the spike region that the TCR reacted to and assigned to either a CD4 or a CD8 class. Log10-transformed breadth and depth values were compared by one-way ANOVA with Sidak's multiple comparisons tests. The table was pulled from immuneACCESS by TCRdb, which kept in-frame rearrangements only. Such tables lose some clones; where checked, under half of the loss comes from unresolved V genes, and the rest has no known cause. V, J and clone size are those of that table, while D and trimming were read from the DNA. This sample holds 100,000 to 120,000 clones; 85% to 95% were observed only once. The ten most abundant clones make up roughly 7.8% of the sample.

The time point label of this sample denotes: baseline before first vaccination. The vaccinee samples were drawn from two UK trials, COV001 and COV002, one of which was a single-blind randomized controlled phase 2/3 trial testing AZD1222 (ChAdOx1 nCoV-19) in healthy adults. Trial participant PBMC samples were collected at day 0 and day 28 after the second dose for TCRbeta chain sequencing. These data come from a study of T cell responses to AZD1222 COVID-19 vaccine (dated by TCRdb to 2020 to 2022). Concerning the study at large: AZD1222 recipients with second doses at about 4 weeks or about 12 weeks were pooled, because spike-specific TCR depth and breadth did not differ between schedules. A total of approximately 240 trial participants underwent TCR sequencing, of whom 207 received two doses of AZD1222 and some 25 received two doses of the MenACWY control vaccine. Trial participants were enrolled into age subgroups of 18-55, 56-69 and 70-plus years, which contained about 150, 28 and 57 TCR-sequenced participants, respectively. Summary of the overall study and its limitations: A significant rise in spike-specific TCR breadth and depth was observed after two AZD1222 doses relative to day 0 and relative to MenACWY recipients. CD4 TCRs associated with the vaccine covered the entire spike protein, and the dominant responses were in regions 160-218 and 743-854. In the small 56-69-year group, the increase in depth fell short of significance, most likely because of low power. Conclusions about previously exposed vaccinees are limited because only six or seven AZD1222 recipients were SARS-CoV-2 seropositive at baseline. Epitopes outside the regions mutated in the B.1.351 and B.1.1.7 variants were reportedly recognized by nearly half of the unique spike-specific TCRs. Because no samples from the day 14 peak response were available, repertoires could be characterized only after the peak T cell response. Most participants were white British and females outnumbered males, and the authors suggested that clonal diversity may have been underestimated.

The receptor chain draws on TRBV6-5 and TRBJ1-1, with no confident D gene call. The sequence was obtained from an adult in good health. The input for sequencing was peripheral blood, taken on day 0 of AZD1222 vaccination. This receptor has the CDR3 CASSYKARWTEAFF. The bases read TGTGCCAGCAGTTATAAGGCCCGGTGGACTGAAGCTTTCTTT.